This entry lists 2 T cell receptor beta chains sequenced from one sample in a study of CD8+CD57+ T cells in acquired aplastic anemia. The TCR beta profiling, which covered VDJ combination and CDR3 sequence, was carried out using genomic DNA as the template. TCRdb re-called the reads with MiXCR, one entry per CDR3 protein. Of about 200,000 distinct CDR3 sequences listed, approximately 65% are singletons. Patients selected for sequencing had displayed CD8+CD57+ cell expansion by flow cytometry. Material for sequencing was sorted CD4+, CD8+, or CD8+CD57+ T cells (not recorded which) from PBMCs. The receptor source for this set is a human donor with aplastic anemia.

The rearrangement uses TRBV19 and TRBJ2-1; weak D call: TRBD2 (5 bases). V lost 5 bases, J lost 1 base, and 21 bases lay in between. This CDR3 is built from 18 residues. Germline CDR1 is LNHDA and CDR2 is SQIVND (reference sequence). For the CDR3, the DNA is TGTGCCAGTAGTCCCGATTGGAGTGGGAGTAGGTCCTACAATGAGCAGTTCTTC. This codes for CASSPDWSGSRSYNEQFF.

J is TRBJ2-1 and V is TRBV19; a possible D gene is TRBD2 (6 bases). The CDR3 is 12 residues long. CDR1 is LNHDA and CDR2 is SQIVND in the germline V gene (reference sequence). With 7 bases removed from V and 9 bases from J, the gap between germline ends came to 13 bases. This chain's CDR3 is CASTAGLGEQFF. DNA of the CDR3: TGTGCCAGTACCGCGGGACTCGGTGAGCAGTTCTTC. The entire variable domain, with the rest obtained from reference TRBV19 and TRBJ2-1, is as follows: DGGITQSPKYLFRKEGQNVTLSCEQNLNHDAMYWYRQDPGQGLRLIYYSQIVNDFQKGDIAEGYSVSREKKESFPLTVTSAQKNPTAFYLCASTAGLGEQFFGPGTRLTVL.